A single T cell receptor (beta chain) is shown here with its context. V lost 1 base to trimming and J lost 2 bases, with 9 bases between them. The CDR3 extends over 14 amino acids. The germline CDR1 and CDR2 sequences are SGHNT and YYREEE (reference sequence). Original handling: Estimation of nucleated cell counts was performed using reference gene primer amplification. Libraries were prepared by immunoSEQ multiplex PCR; TCRdb keeps only in-frame clonotypes and omits some of them. V and J calls and clone size are those listed in that table; D and trimming were worked out from the DNA. This table has around 150,000 clones, roughly four fifths appearing once. The record originates from a study of blood T cell repertoires in COVID-19. Study information: Samples representing acute and convalescent COVID-19 were sourced from the United States, Italy and Spain. PBMCs, B-cell-depleted T cells, or T cells provided the cDNA or gDNA that made up the material.

The sequence came from a human donor in a cohort sampled during active COVID-19. The sample consisted of peripheral blood. The chain joins TRBV5-4 to TRBJ1-2; no firm D call. The CDR3 nucleotides read TGTGCCAGCAGCTTGATAAATCTCAACTATGGCTACACCTTC. Its protein product is CASSLINLNYGYTF. Variable domain in full (rest from reference TRBV5-4 and TRBJ1-2): ETGVTQSPTHLIKTRGQQVTLRCSSQSGHNTVSWYQQALGQGPQFIFQYYREEENGRGNFPPRFSGLQFPNYSSELNVNALELDDSALYLCASSLINLNYGYTFGSGTRLTVV.